One sample yielded the 30 T cell receptor beta chains listed below, sequenced in a study of cytomegalovirus exposure and HLA in healthy donors. PCR involved 60 Vbeta and 13 Jbeta primers. Repertoires were generated with immunoSEQ multiplex PCR, while TCRdb's copy carries only in-frame clones and drops some. The sample comprises 70,000 to 95,000 clones, about 75% of which are singletons, and roughly a tenth rests with the top ten. The specimen was PBMCs. The receptors stem from a man aged 25-45 years in good health and CMV-seropositive.

The rearrangement uses TRBV5-5 and TRBJ1-6; TRBD1 agrees at 7 bases. This CDR3 contains 17 residues. V was clipped by 0 bases and J by 7 bases; unmatched bases: 10. The germline V gene has CDR1 SGHKS and CDR2 YYEKEE (reference sequence). The CDR3 is CASSLGWQGGKNSPLHF. CDR3 nucleotide sequence: TGTGCCAGCAGCTTGGGTTGGCAGGGGGGTAAGAATTCACCCCTCCACTTT. Together with reference TRBV5-5 and TRBJ1-6, the CDR3 gives the full variable domain: DAGVTQSPTHLIKTRGQQVTLRCSPISGHKSVSWYQQVLGQGPQFIFQYYEKEERGRGNFPDRFSARQFPNYSSELNVNALLLGDSALYLCASSLGWQGGKNSPLHFGNGTRLTVT.

The genes are TRBV14 and TRBJ2-5, with a tentative D call TRBD2 (6 bases). This CDR3 has 15 amino acids. V lost 3 bases, J lost 2 bases, and 13 bases lay in between. Germline V gene lookup returns CDR1 SGHDN and CDR2 FVKESK. The CDR3 reads CASSHVRGAQETQYF. CDR3 nucleotide sequence: TGTGCCAGCAGCCACGTGCGGGGCGCTCAAGAGACCCAGTACTTC.

This clone was counted only a few times. CDR3 sequence: CASSNNPTAGTAFF. For the CDR3, the DNA is TGTGCCAGCAGCAATAACCCGACAGCCGGAACGGCTTTCTTT. J is TRBJ1-1 and V is TRBV6-1, with D perhaps matching TRBD1 (5 bases). Germline V lookup: CDR1 MNHNS, CDR2 SASEGT. Trimming pared 6 bases from V and 11 bases from J, leaving 22 bases between. The CDR3 length is 14 residues.

The chain carries TRBV19 and TRBJ1-5; TRBD1 matches at 10 bases. The V segment lost 6 bases and the J segment 6 bases; nucleotides outside the gene matches: 5. This CDR3 has 14 amino acids. Looked up from germline, CDR1 is LNHDA and CDR2 is SQIVND (reference sequence). The CDR3 bases are TGTGCCAGTAGAGGACAGGGGGAGCTTCAGCCCCAGCATTTT. Its translation is CASRGQGELQPQHF.

CDR3 sequence reads: CSARDTNIQYF. Here the CDR3 DNA reads TGCAGTGCTAGGGACACAAACATTCAGTACTTC. The V and J genes are TRBV20-1 and TRBJ2-4; maybe TRBD1 (5 bases). The germline V gene encodes CDR1 DFQATT and CDR2 SNEGSKA (reference sequence). This CDR3 spans 11 amino acids. Trimming stripped 3 bases from V and 6 bases from J, with 6 bases between.

About this clone itself: The junction shows a germline mismatch at one end, possibly a read error. This sample also contains other DNA sequences that code for the same CDR3. In DNA, the CDR3 is TGTGCCAGCAGTGAGGGGACAGGGGGCATCTACGAACAGTACTTC. It is translated as CASSEGTGGIYEQYF. The V and J genes are TRBV6-1 and TRBJ2-7, with 12 bases matching TRBD1. The CDR3 sequence is 15 residues long. Germline values: CDR1 MNHNS, CDR2 SASEGT.

The V call is TRBV18, the J call TRBJ2-1; 7 bases agree with TRBD1. This CDR3 region has 17 residues. Per germline, CDR1 KGHSH and CDR2 LQKENI. With V trimmed by 3 bases and J by 2 bases, 10 bases remained unmatched. CDR3 coding DNA: TGTGCCAGCTCACCGGGACAGCCTCGAGTTACCTACAATGAGCAGTTCTTC. This sequence encodes CASSPGQPRVTYNEQFF. The variable domain in full, with the rest retrieved from reference TRBV18 and TRBJ2-1, is NAGVMQNPRHLVRRRGQEARLRCSPMKGHSHVYWYRQLPEEGLKFMVYLQKENIIDESGMPKERFSAEFPKEGPSILRIQQVVRGDSAAYFCASSPGQPRVTYNEQFFGPGTRLTVL.

V usage is TRBV7-3 and J usage is TRBJ2-1; 10 nucleotides line up with TRBD2. The CDR3 is 16 residues long. CDR1 is SGHTA and CDR2 is FQGTGA in the germline V gene. V trimming: 2 bases; J trimming: 7 bases; junction bases outside the gene matches: 8. The DNA of the CDR3 is TGTGCCAGCAGCTTAGGGCTAGCGGGGGCCTTGAATGAGCAGTTCTTC. This gives the protein CASSLGLAGALNEQFF.

This clone was observed a handful of times. The chain recombines TRBV6-5 with TRBJ1-1, with D maybe TRBD1 (5 bases). V gave up 0 bases and J gave up 10 bases, with 15 bases separating them. Germline CDR1 and CDR2: MNHEY and SVGAGI. This CDR3 is 14 amino acids long. CDR3 residues: CASSYSLRAERAFF. The DNA of the CDR3 is TGTGCCAGCAGTTACTCCCTCAGGGCGGAACGAGCTTTCTTT.

The chain uses TRBV7-9 and TRBJ1-2; D is ambiguous. The germline gives CDR1 SEHNR, CDR2 FQNEAQ (reference sequence). The CDR3 runs 15 residues. V shed 2 bases and J shed 5 bases, with 15 bases lying between them. The CDR3 region has the DNA TGTGCCAGCAGCTTACCCGCTCGGGGTGTATATGGCTACACCTTC. This encodes CASSLPARGVYGYTF.

CDR3 in DNA: TGCGCCAGCAGCTTGTTTCGGGTGGGCACTGAAGCTTTCTTT. Encoded protein: CASSLFRVGTEAFF. V gene TRBV5-1 combines with J gene TRBJ1-1, with D unresolved. Trimming left V 1 base short and J 4 bases short, with 11 bases between. The CDR3 sequence is 14 residues long. CDR1 and CDR2 (germline): SGHRS, YFSETQ. Full variable domain (remainder filled in from reference TRBV5-1 and TRBJ1-1): KAGVTQTPRYLIKTRGQQVTLSCSPISGHRSVSWYQQTPGQGLQFLFEYFSETQRNKGNFPGRFSGRQFSNSRSEMNVSTLELGDSALYLCASSLFRVGTEAFFGQGTRLTVV.

This rearrangement joins TRBV25-1 to TRBJ1-1; TRBD1 aligns across 9 bases. Per germline, CDR1 MGHDK and CDR2 SYGVNS. This CDR3 comprises 15 residues. Trimming took 7 bases from V and 3 from J; bases not matched to a gene: 9. In DNA form, the CDR3 reads TGTGCCAGCACCGACCCCCGGACAGGGGACACTGAAGCTTTCTTT. The encoded protein is CASTDPRTGDTEAFF.

The CDR3 DNA is TGTGCCAGCAGTGAACTCCCCACCGGCGAGCAGTACTTC. It specifies CASSELPTGEQYF. The rearrangement joins TRBV6-1 to TRBJ2-7; D gene ambiguous. Germline assignment: CDR1 MNHNS and CDR2 SASEGT. The CDR3 extends over 13 amino acids. Trimming left V 2 bases short and J 6 bases short, with 11 bases between.

This clone was found a few times. An end of the junction differs from the germline gene, which may be a read error. The V call is TRBV7-9, the J call TRBJ2-2; TRBD1 agrees at 10 bases. This CDR3 contains 15 residues. The germline gives CDR1 SEHNR, CDR2 FQNEAQ (reference sequence). The CDR3 region has the DNA TGTTCCAGCAGCTTAGGGACAGGGGACACCGGGGAGCTGTTTTTT. It translates to CSSSLGTGDTGELFF.

The chain uses TRBV4-1 and TRBJ2-7; D is perhaps TRBD1 (5 bases). Trimming took 4 bases from V and 2 from J, leaving 15 bases between them. Germline lookup yields CDR1 MGHRA and CDR2 YSYEKL. The CDR3 has 15 amino acids. In nucleotides, the CDR3 is TGCGCCAGCAGCCCCCTTCTCTCAGGGACCTACGAGCAGTACTTC. The encoded protein is CASSPLLSGTYEQYF.

The rearrangement links TRBV5-8 to TRBJ2-2; 8 bases align to TRBD1. Germline CDR1 is SGHTS and CDR2 is YDEGEE. The CDR3 is 15 residues long. V lost 0 bases and J lost 7; bases outside the gene matches: 5. In DNA form, the CDR3 reads TGTGCCAGCAGCTTGGCCCAGGGGGCGATCGGGGAGCTGTTTTTT. Protein sequence: CASSLAQGAIGELFF.

The rearrangement links TRBV14 to TRBJ1-3; D perhaps matches TRBD1 (6 bases). The CDR3 has 19 amino acids. V was clipped by 0 bases and J by 0 bases, with 18 bases between them. The germline V gene encodes CDR1 SGHDN and CDR2 FVKESK. The CDR3 sequence is CASSQEVAGAMVSGNTIYF. The CDR3 DNA follows: TGTGCCAGCAGCCAAGAGGTGGCAGGGGCGATGGTCTCTGGAAACACCATATATTTT.

The chain joins TRBV7-2 to TRBJ2-1; the D gene is possibly TRBD2 (5 bases). V was shortened by 5 bases and J by 9 bases, with 20 bases between the two germline ends. From germline, CDR1 is SGHTA and CDR2 FQGNSA. The CDR3 contains 15 residues. In DNA, the CDR3 is TGTGCCAGCAGCGGGAGCGCGGCTATCTACGTTGAGCAGTTCTTC. This sequence encodes CASSGSAAIYVEQFF. Full variable domain (remainder filled in from reference TRBV7-2 and TRBJ2-1): GAGVSQSPSNKVTEKGKDVELRCDPISGHTALYWYRQSLGQGLEFLIYFQGNSAPDKSGLPSDRFSAERTGGSVSTLTIQRTQQEDSAVYLCASSGSAAIYVEQFFGPGTRLTVL.

CDR3: CAWSGGLQYF. The CDR3 DNA follows: TGTGCCTGGAGTGGGGGACTACAGTATTTT. This chain links TRBV30 with TRBJ2-3; 7 bases align to TRBD2. Looked up from germline, CDR1 is GTSNPN and CDR2 is SVGIG (reference sequence). J lost 12 bases, V lost 1 base, and 1 base had no gene match. This CDR3 has 10 residues.

The V gene is TRBV12-5, the J gene TRBJ2-3; 13 nucleotides align to TRBD2. V trimming: 7 bases; J trimming: 5 bases; junction bases outside the gene matches: 6. The CDR3 runs to 15 residues. Germline CDR1 LGHNT, CDR2 FRNRAP. The CDR3 DNA is TGTGCTAGTGATGGACTAGCGGGGGCGGAAGATACGCAGTATTTT. Amino acid sequence: CASDGLAGAEDTQYF.

The V call is TRBV5-1, the J call TRBJ1-4, with 10 bases that match TRBD1. V gave up 3 bases and J gave up 7 bases; unmatched junction bases: 6. From germline, CDR1 is SGHRS and CDR2 YFSETQ. This CDR3 has 15 amino acids. The CDR3 nucleotides read TGCGCCAGCAGCTCAGCGGGACAGGGGCGTGAAAAACTGTTTTTT. Its protein product is CASSSAGQGREKLFF.

The J gene is TRBJ1-1, the V gene TRBV2, with 9 positions matching TRBD1. Germline-derived CDR1 and CDR2 are SNHLY and FYNNEI. The CDR3 is 15 residues long. V lost 3 bases, J lost 7 bases, and 9 bases stayed unmatched. This CDR3 reads CASSEQTGGSVEAFF. CDR3 DNA sequence: TGTGCCAGCAGTGAGCAGACAGGGGGGTCCGTTGAAGCTTTCTTT.

This clone has more than one count but fewer than ten. V usage is TRBV6-5 and J usage is TRBJ1-4, with D unresolved. The V gene's germline CDR1 is MNHEY and CDR2 SVGAGI. The CDR3 extends over 15 amino acids. With 5 bases removed from V and 2 bases from J, the gap between germline ends came to 12 bases. The CDR3 coding sequence is TGTGCCAGCAGTAGGCTTTTGGGCACTAATGAAAAACTGTTTTTT. Encoded protein: CASSRLLGTNEKLFF.

This sequence joins TRBV6-6 and TRBJ2-1; D is undetermined. Trimming cost V 1 base and J 6 bases, with 13 bases left between them. There are 15 residues in the CDR3. Germline V gives CDR1 MNHNY, CDR2 SVGAGI (reference sequence). The CDR3 DNA follows: TGTGCCAGCAGTTACTTGGCCGGATCTAGCAATGAGCAGTTCTTC. Translation: CASSYLAGSSNEQFF.

The rearrangement uses TRBV7-9 and TRBJ1-2; TRBD1 might be the D (6 bases). V was trimmed by 1 base and J by 0 bases, leaving 9 bases between them. The CDR3 sequence is 15 residues long. Germline values: CDR1 SEHNR, CDR2 FQNEAQ (reference sequence). CDR3 loop: CASSLGGGSNYGYTF. CDR3 coding DNA: TGTGCCAGCAGCTTAGGGGGGGGCTCTAACTATGGCTACACCTTC.

The rearrangement links TRBV19 to TRBJ2-3; 8 nucleotides line up with TRBD2. Germline lookup yields CDR1 LNHDA and CDR2 SQIVND (reference sequence). V trimming: 7 bases; J trimming: 2 bases; junction bases outside the gene matches: 8. The CDR3 contains 15 residues. CDR3 coding DNA: TGTGCCAGTACCCTCGGACTAGCCCCCACAGATACGCAGTATTTT. Translation gives CASTLGLAPTDTQYF.

V and J are TRBV18 and TRBJ1-1; 7 nucleotides line up with TRBD1. The CDR3 loop spans 16 amino acids. Germline trimming cut 2 bases from V and 1 base from J; bases unmatched to any gene: 7. Germline V gene data show CDR1 as KGHSH and CDR2 as LQKENI. CDR3 DNA sequence: TGTGCCAGCTCACCAAGACAGGGAGGAAGGAACACTGAAGCTTTCTTT. It is translated as CASSPRQGGRNTEAFF.

The chain carries TRBV4-1 and TRBJ1-1; TRBD1 might be the D (6 bases). CDR1 MGHRA and CDR2 YSYEKL come from the germline V gene. The CDR3 has 17 amino acids. Trimming removed 6 bases at V and 0 bases at J, with 20 bases between. CDR3 sequence reads: CASSPMAQGQMNTEAFF. Here the CDR3 DNA reads TGCGCCAGCAGTCCTATGGCGCAAGGACAGATGAACACTGAAGCTTTCTTT.

The V and J genes are TRBV5-6 and TRBJ1-6, with D tentatively TRBD1 (6 bases). Between the trimmed V and J ends, which lost 1 base and 9 bases, there was a span of 14 bases. CDR1 SGHDT and CDR2 YYEEEE come from the germline V gene. The CDR3 is 15 amino acids. The CDR3 DNA follows: TGTGCCAGCAGCTTGACAGGGCGATGGAGTTCACCCCTCCACTTT. Amino acids: CASSLTGRWSSPLHF.

The rearrangement joins TRBV9 to TRBJ2-1, with D possibly TRBD1 on 5 matching bases. Trimming took 8 bases from V and 4 from J, leaving 16 bases between them. The V gene's germline CDR1 is SGDLS and CDR2 YYNGEE. This CDR3 is 14 amino acids long. CDR3 residues: CARLPQENYNEQFF. CDR3 nucleotides: TGTGCCAGACTCCCACAGGAAAATTACAATGAGCAGTTCTTC.